A single sample gave rise to the 17 T cell receptor beta chains below, sequenced in a study of shared clonotypes between healthy human individuals. Measured with immunoSEQ multiplex PCR; TCRdb has only the in-frame clones, and not every one. Among about 520,000 clones, over 70% were seen once, and the ten largest hold 10% to 15%. The sequenced sample consisted of PBMCs. These receptors came from a woman aged 40 to 55 in good health. Some clones in this sample may be carry-over from other donors' samples.

Note on this clone: This likely traces to a read error, being one base from a far larger clone. The chain couples TRBV4-3 to TRBJ2-5; D not certain. Judging by the DNA end, TRBJ2-7 fits better; the J call may be wrong. Germline-derived CDR1 and CDR2 are LGHNA and YSLEER. The CDR3 sequence is 16 residues long. The CDR3 DNA sequence: TGCGCCAGCAGCCAGGGATTATCGGTACTCCGGGCCGAGCAGTACTTC. Translating it yields CASSQGLSVLRAEQYF.

The V gene is TRBV18, the J gene TRBJ1-2, with unresolved D. V was trimmed by 2 bases and J by 8 bases, leaving 18 bases between them. Germline CDR1 reads KGHSH; CDR2 reads LQKENI. The CDR3 is 15 residues long. This CDR3 reads CASSPGVRAPGGYTF. Written as DNA, the CDR3 is TGTGCCAGCTCACCAGGAGTAAGGGCCCCTGGGGGCTACACCTTC.

The chain links TRBV7-3 to TRBJ2-1; perhaps TRBD2 as D (5 bases). Trimming cost V 5 bases and J 2 bases, with 10 bases left between them. Germline lookup yields CDR1 SGHTA and CDR2 FQGTGA. CDR3 length: 14 amino acids. The CDR3 reads CASSPSGAYNEQFF. In DNA form, the CDR3 reads TGTGCCAGCAGCCCCAGCGGAGCCTACAATGAGCAGTTCTTC.

As for this clone: A much more abundant neighbour one base away suggests this may be a read error. The CDR3 loop reads CAGSSAGTANTGELFF. As DNA, the CDR3 is TGCGCCGGCAGCTCCGCAGGGACAGCAAACACCGGGGAGCTGTTTTTT. The gene calls are TRBV5-1 and TRBJ2-2; 7 positions match TRBD1. CDR1 is SGHRS and CDR2 is YFSETQ in the germline V gene. The CDR3 runs to 16 residues.

This clone was detected a few times. This chain joins TRBV15 and TRBJ2-1; D is uncertain. The CDR3 runs 12 residues. V was clipped by 0 bases and J by 7 bases, with 4 bases between them. The germline gives CDR1 LNHNV, CDR2 YYDKDF (reference sequence). Here the CDR3 reads CATSRERNEQFF. The CDR3 DNA follows: TGTGCCACCAGCAGAGAAAGAAATGAGCAGTTCTTC. Variable domain in full (rest from reference TRBV15 and TRBJ2-1): DAMVIQNPRYQVTQFGKPVTLSCSQTLNHNVMYWYQQKSSQAPKLLFHYYDKDFNNEADTPDNFQSRRPNTSFCFLDIRSPGLGDTAMYLCATSRERNEQFFGPGTRLTVL.

The V call is TRBV2, the J call TRBJ1-2; TRBD1 might be the D (6 bases). The CDR3 has 14 residues. CDR1 and CDR2 (germline): SNHLY, FYNNEI. V was clipped by 5 bases and J by 4 bases, with 14 bases between them. The CDR3 DNA reads as TGTGCCAGCAGTCCCGATACAGGGAGCTATGGCTACACCTTC. It codes for CASSPDTGSYGYTF.

With regard to this clone: The identical CDR3 is also encoded by other nucleotide sequences in the sample. The CDR3 sequence: CASSYSVNTEAFF. As DNA, the CDR3 is TGTGCCAGCAGTTACTCGGTGAACACTGAAGCTTTCTTT. The J gene is TRBJ1-1, the V gene TRBV6-5; D remains ambiguous. The CDR3 has 13 residues. V was cut by 0 bases and J by 0 bases, with 2 bases left in between. The germline CDR1 and CDR2 sequences are MNHEY and SVGAGI.

This clone was observed a few times. This chain connects TRBV11-2 to TRBJ2-7, with D unclear. V shed 5 bases and J shed 11 bases, with 19 bases lying between them. Germline values: CDR1 SGHAT, CDR2 FQNNGV. This CDR3 has 13 amino acids. In DNA, the CDR3 is TGTGCCAGCAGCCAAGGCCCCCGAGAAAGGGAGTACTTC. Translation gives CASSQGPREREYF.

The CDR3, as DNA: TGTGCCAGCAGCTTATTGGGGGCCTTGGGGGAGACCCAGTACTTC. Its translation is CASSLLGALGETQYF. V usage is TRBV5-6 and J usage is TRBJ2-5; a weak D match, TRBD1 (6 bases). The CDR3 loop spans 15 amino acids. CDR1 is SGHDT, CDR2 YYEEEE, per germline. V was trimmed by 2 bases and J by 5 bases, leaving 16 bases between them.

This chain connects TRBV9 to TRBJ1-1; no definite D call. The CDR3 sequence is 13 residues long. Trimming shortened V by 3 bases and J by 9 bases, and 15 bases separated the two germline ends. Looked up from germline, CDR1 is SGDLS and CDR2 is YYNGEE. CDR3 nucleotide sequence: TGTGCCAGCAGCGGCCCGAATAGTCCTCAAGCTTTCTTT. Its protein product is CASSGPNSPQAFF.

Notes on this clone: A far larger clone is one nucleotide away, so this likely arose from a read error. J is TRBJ2-7 and V is TRBV2; D not certain. The germline CDR1 and CDR2 sequences are SNHLY and FYNNEI. The CDR3 loop spans 12 amino acids. Trimming stripped 5 bases from V and 3 bases from J, with 8 bases between. The CDR3 here is CASSYIDYEQYF. Written as DNA, the CDR3 is TGTGCCAGCAGTTACATAGACTACGAGCAGTACTTC.

About this clone: A far larger clone is off by one base, so a read error is likely. The rearrangement joins TRBV10-3 to TRBJ2-5, with D tentatively TRBD2 (6 bases). The germline CDR1 and CDR2 sequences are ENHRY and SYGVKD. The V and J ends lost 8 bases and 5 bases respectively, with 18 bases between them. The CDR3 length is 14 residues. The CDR3 protein is CAIQDSGRRETQYF. In DNA, the CDR3 is TGTGCCATCCAGGATAGCGGTCGAAGGGAGACCCAGTACTTC.

The V call is TRBV28, the J call TRBJ1-1; 7 bases align to TRBD1. Trimming removed 7 bases from V and 8 bases from J; junction bases left unmatched: 7. Germline V gene lookup returns CDR1 MDHEN and CDR2 SYDVKM. The CDR3 has 12 residues. CDR3 nucleotides: TGTGCCAGCACCCCATCGGGACAGGAAGCTTTCTTT. It is translated as CASTPSGQEAFF.

As to this clone: The conserved phenylalanine or tryptophan is not found at the CDR3 terminus, so this likely reflects a read error. Other nucleotide sequences from this sample produce the same CDR3. The chain recombines TRBV30 with TRBJ2-7; TRBD2 matches 11 bases. Germline V lookup: CDR1 GTSNPN, CDR2 SVGIG (reference sequence). The CDR3 is 13 amino acids. CDR3 protein: CAVSGRASYEQYL. The DNA of the CDR3 is TGTGCAGTTAGCGGGAGGGCCTCTTACGAGCAGTACCTC.

The chain employs TRBV5-1 and TRBJ2-3, with D perhaps matching TRBD1 (6 bases). Germline values: CDR1 SGHRS, CDR2 YFSETQ. The ends were cut back, 7 bases at V and 4 bases at J, with 7 bases in the middle. The CDR3 spans 11 residues. DNA of the CDR3: TGCGCCAGCGGACAGTCAGATACGCAGTATTTT. It yields the protein CASGQSDTQYF.

The V and J genes are TRBV6-1 and TRBJ2-7; 8 nucleotides line up with TRBD1. The V segment lost 4 bases and the J segment 3 bases; nucleotides outside the gene matches: 8. CDR1 is MNHNS and CDR2 is SASEGT in the germline V gene. The CDR3 contains 15 residues. The CDR3 protein is CASSADRGQGYEQYF. CDR3 nucleotide sequence: TGTGCCAGCAGTGCAGACAGGGGCCAAGGCTACGAGCAGTACTTC.

This clone was recorded at least ten times. The chain is built from TRBV2 and TRBJ2-6; D might be TRBD1 or TRBD2, each matching 5 bases. Germline values: CDR1 SNHLY, CDR2 FYNNEI. CDR3 length: 15 residues. Trimming cost V 9 bases and J 1 base, with 13 bases left between them. CDR3 bases: TGTGCCAGGTCCTGGGGGATTTCTGGGGCCAACGTCCTGACTTTC. Its translation is CARSWGISGANVLTF.